This T cell receptor (beta chain) was sequenced during a study of blood T cell repertoires in COVID-19. Overall study: Nucleic acid was either cDNA or gDNA, and it came from T cells, B-cell-depleted T cells, or PBMCs.

Generated by immunoSEQ multiplex PCR, the TCRdb table keeps only in-frame clones and is missing some. The sample has approximately 100,000 clones; roughly 80% are singletons. Deletions cut 2 bases from V and 6 bases from J, with 16 bases between. The germline V gene has CDR1 ENHRY and CDR2 SYGVKD. The CDR3 is made up of 15 amino acids. This clone was counted between two and nine times. This sequence was found in a man between 65 and 85 years old with active or convalescent COVID-19. Sequencing used peripheral blood. The rearrangement joins TRBV10-3 to TRBJ1-2; no clear D. CDR3 region: CAISETSLSGDGYTF. The CDR3 DNA follows: TGTGCCATCAGTGAGACTTCGTTAAGCGGGGATGGCTACACCTTC.